Presented here are 7 T cell receptor beta chains from one specimen sequenced in a study of blood T cells in healthy people across ages. A J-beta primer mix and a sample-barcoded 5' primer were used in a second PCR of roughly 7 to 12 cycles. TCRdb re-called the 5' RACE reads through MiXCR, storing one row per CDR3 protein. The top ten clones hold about 2.9% of a sample with about 780,000 distinct CDR3 sequences, 20% to 30% of them seen once. These same data were also listed under a study on T cells of mothers and their children.

The sequencing input was blood. The receptors originated from a boy aged 5-17 years in good health.

The rearrangement links TRBV4-3 to TRBJ1-1, with D perhaps TRBD1 (5 bases). The CDR3 contains 16 residues. The V gene lost 5 bases and the J gene lost 1 base, with 17 bases spanning the gap. Germline assignment: CDR1 LGHNA and CDR2 YSLEER. Here the CDR3 reads CASSYLHQGGNTEAFF. CDR3 nucleotides: TGCGCCAGCAGCTACCTTCACCAGGGCGGGAACACTGAAGCTTTCTTT.

Only a few counts were recorded for this clonotype. The chain joins TRBV29-1 to TRBJ2-7, with 7 bases that match TRBD1. V was pared by 7 bases and J by 2 bases, with 5 bases of the junction left unmatched. The CDR3 totals 12 residues. Germline-derived CDR1 and CDR2 are SQVTM and ANQGSEA. The CDR3 here is CSAKTGTYEQYF. The CDR3 DNA sequence: TGCAGCGCGAAGACAGGGACCTACGAGCAGTACTTC.

The V and J genes are TRBV29-1 and TRBJ2-3, with 7 bases that match TRBD2. Germline V gene lookup returns CDR1 SQVTM and CDR2 ANQGSEA. J lost 3 bases, V lost 5 bases, and 5 bases had no gene match. The CDR3 spans 13 residues. This CDR3 reads CSVLAGLTDTQYF. In DNA form, the CDR3 reads TGCAGCGTTTTAGCGGGTTTAACAGATACGCAGTATTTT.

Turning to this clonotype: One junction end does not reproduce the germline sequence, and a read error may be involved. This sequence joins TRBV4-1 and TRBJ2-2; TRBD2 is a possible D gene (6 bases). Germline V gene data show CDR1 as MGHRA and CDR2 as YSYEKL. The CDR3 totals 15 residues. CDR3 sequence (DNA): TGCGCCAGCAGCCAAAAAGACAGCGGCGGCGGGGAGCTGTTCTTT. Translated: CASSQKDSGGGELFF.

This clonotype was counted between two and nine times. In DNA, the CDR3 is TGTGCCAGCAGCTTGGGGCAGTGGCAGCCCCAGCATTTT. Protein: CASSLGQWQPQHF. The chain employs TRBV5-5 and TRBJ1-5; D is unresolved. Germline lookup yields CDR1 SGHKS and CDR2 YYEKEE (reference sequence). The ends were cut back, 0 bases at V and 7 bases at J, with 8 bases in the middle. CDR3 length: 13 amino acids.

This chain links TRBV6-1 with TRBJ2-1; TRBD1 matches at 10 bases. Germline CDR1 reads MNHNS; CDR2 reads SASEGT. This CDR3 is 17 amino acids long. V lost 5 bases to trimming and J lost 4 bases; unmatched junction nucleotides: 11. CDR3 in amino acids: CASSQRTGGFVYNEQFF. CDR3 coding DNA: TGTGCCAGCAGTCAAAGGACAGGGGGTTTCGTTTACAATGAGCAGTTCTTC.

The V and J genes are TRBV5-1 and TRBJ1-1; 9 bases align to TRBD1. CDR3 length: 15 residues. V lost 4 bases and J lost 1; bases outside the gene matches: 5. Germline V gene lookup returns CDR1 SGHRS and CDR2 YFSETQ. The CDR3 protein is CASSGGQGWNTEAFF. The CDR3 region has the DNA TGCGCCAGCAGCGGGGGACAGGGATGGAACACTGAAGCTTTCTTT.